This T cell receptor (beta chain) was sequenced during a study of blood T cell repertoires in COVID-19. Study as a whole: Sources were T cells, B-cell-depleted T cells, or PBMCs; the material itself was cDNA or gDNA.

Individuals aged about 18 to 90 years were recruited from 24 US areas. Categorization into cohorts depended on clinical history that participants reported. In the source study's methods: Reference gene primer amplification yielded estimated nucleated cell counts. Only in-frame clones appear in the TCRdb table, and some are missing; sequencing was by immunoSEQ multiplex PCR. The DNA gave D and trimming, while V, J and clone size come from that table. The data show approximately 200,000 clones, around 84% seen once. Trimming removed 0 bases at V and 3 bases at J, with 5 bases between. The CDR3 contains 13 residues. The V gene's germline CDR1 is MNHNY and CDR2 SVGAGI (reference sequence).

Sequencing input: PBMCs or T cells enriched from blood (not recorded which). The chain has TRBV6-6 and TRBJ1-1; D gene uncertain. The clonotype originates from a woman aged 40 to 55 with acute COVID-19. The CDR3: CASSYSRDTEAFF. For the CDR3, the DNA is TGTGCCAGCAGTTACTCGAGGGACACTGAAGCTTTCTTT.